What follows is one T cell receptor (beta chain) and its context. Its specificity is not known. The PCR used 60 Vbeta and 13 Jbeta primers. The repertoire was sequenced with immunoSEQ multiplex PCR; TCRdb's copy has only in-frame clones and lacks some. The table lists just over 200,000 clones, approximately 70% of them singletons, with 2.6% in the top ten. These data come from a study of cytomegalovirus exposure and HLA in healthy donors. CDR3 length equals 13 residues. Germline CDR1 reads WSHSY; CDR2 reads SAAADI. V was cut by 3 bases and J by 2 bases, with 7 bases left in between. General study results and limits: Later on, an analysis found that several of the most significant clusters appeared to be linked to common viral pathogens, which included parvovirus B19. According to an earlier analysis, most TCR beta V segments yielded productive rearrangements about 87% or about 30% of the time.

The chain has TRBV10-2 and TRBJ1-2; possible D gene TRBD1, 5 bases. The sequenced sample was PBMCs. The sequence derives from a man aged 35 to 55 in good health and CMV-seropositive. The CDR3 bases are TGCGCCAGCAGTGAACCAGGGAACTATGGCTACACCTTC. Its protein is CASSEPGNYGYTF.